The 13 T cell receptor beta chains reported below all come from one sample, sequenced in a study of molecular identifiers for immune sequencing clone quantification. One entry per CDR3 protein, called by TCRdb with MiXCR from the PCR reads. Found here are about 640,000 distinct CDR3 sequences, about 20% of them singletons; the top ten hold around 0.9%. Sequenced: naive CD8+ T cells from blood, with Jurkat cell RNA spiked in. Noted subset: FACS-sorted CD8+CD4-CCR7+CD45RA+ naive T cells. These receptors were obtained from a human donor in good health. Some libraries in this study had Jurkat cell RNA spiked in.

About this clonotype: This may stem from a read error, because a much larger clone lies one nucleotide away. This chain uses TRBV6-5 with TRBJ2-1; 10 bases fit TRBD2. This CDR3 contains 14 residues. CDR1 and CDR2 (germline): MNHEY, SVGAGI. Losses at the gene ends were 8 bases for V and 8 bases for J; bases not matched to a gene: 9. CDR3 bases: TGTGCCAGCGGGTGGGCTAGCGGGAGCGATGAGCAGTTCTTC. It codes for CASGWASGSDEQFF.

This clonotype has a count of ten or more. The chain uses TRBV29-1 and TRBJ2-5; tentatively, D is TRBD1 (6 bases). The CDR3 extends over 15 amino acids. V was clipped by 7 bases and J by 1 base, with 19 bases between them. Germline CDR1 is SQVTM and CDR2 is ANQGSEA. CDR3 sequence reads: CSGLISGTLQETQYF. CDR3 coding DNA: TGCAGCGGACTAATTTCCGGGACACTCCAAGAGACCCAGTACTTC.

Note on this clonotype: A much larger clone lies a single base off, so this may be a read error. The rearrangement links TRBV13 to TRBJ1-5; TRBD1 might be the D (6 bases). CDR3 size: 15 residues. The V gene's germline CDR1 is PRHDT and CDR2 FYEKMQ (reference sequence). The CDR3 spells CASILGGQGRQPQHF. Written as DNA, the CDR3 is TGTGCCAGCATCTTAGGGGGGCAGGGTCGTCAGCCCCAGCATTTT.

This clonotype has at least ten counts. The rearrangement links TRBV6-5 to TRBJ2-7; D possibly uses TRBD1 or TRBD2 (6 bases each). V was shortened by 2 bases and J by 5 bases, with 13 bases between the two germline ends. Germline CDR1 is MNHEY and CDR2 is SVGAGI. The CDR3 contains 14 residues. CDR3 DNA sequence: TGTGCCAGCAGTTACGGTGGAGGGGGTAACGAGCAGTACTTC. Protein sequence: CASSYGGGGNEQYF.

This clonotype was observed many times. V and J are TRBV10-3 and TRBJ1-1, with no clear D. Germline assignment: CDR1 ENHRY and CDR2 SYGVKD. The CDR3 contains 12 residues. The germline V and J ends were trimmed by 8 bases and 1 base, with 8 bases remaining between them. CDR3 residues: CAISDRNTEAFF. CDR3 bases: TGTGCCATCTCCGACCGGAACACTGAAGCTTTCTTT.

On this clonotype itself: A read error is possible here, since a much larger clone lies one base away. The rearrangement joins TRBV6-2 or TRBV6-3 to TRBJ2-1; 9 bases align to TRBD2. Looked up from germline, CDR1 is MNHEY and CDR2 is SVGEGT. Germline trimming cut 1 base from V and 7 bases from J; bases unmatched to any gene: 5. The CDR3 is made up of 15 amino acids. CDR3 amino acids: CASSYFSGSANEQFF. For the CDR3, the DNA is TGTGCCAGCAGTTACTTTAGCGGGAGCGCAAATGAGCAGTTCTTC.

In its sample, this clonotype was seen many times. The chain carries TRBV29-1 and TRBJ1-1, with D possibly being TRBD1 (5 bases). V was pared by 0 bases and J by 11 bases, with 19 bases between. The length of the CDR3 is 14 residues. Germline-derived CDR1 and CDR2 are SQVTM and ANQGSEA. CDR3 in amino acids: CSVEDPAGPPGAFF. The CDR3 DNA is TGCAGCGTTGAAGATCCCGCAGGGCCCCCAGGGGCTTTCTTT.

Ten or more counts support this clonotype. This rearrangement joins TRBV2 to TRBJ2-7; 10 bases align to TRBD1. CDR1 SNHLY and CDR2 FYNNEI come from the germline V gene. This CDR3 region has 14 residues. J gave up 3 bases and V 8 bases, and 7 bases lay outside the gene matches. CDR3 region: CASHPGDRGYEQYF. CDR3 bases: TGTGCCAGCCACCCCGGGGACAGGGGCTACGAGCAGTACTTC.

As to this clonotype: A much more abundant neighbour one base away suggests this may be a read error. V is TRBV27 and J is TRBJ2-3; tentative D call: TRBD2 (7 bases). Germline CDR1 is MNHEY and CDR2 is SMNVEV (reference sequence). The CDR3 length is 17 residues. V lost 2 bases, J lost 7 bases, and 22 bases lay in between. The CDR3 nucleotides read TGTGCCAGCAGTTTAGGGGGGGCGGTAGCGTTTACAAATACGCAGTATTTT. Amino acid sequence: CASSLGGAVAFTNTQYF.

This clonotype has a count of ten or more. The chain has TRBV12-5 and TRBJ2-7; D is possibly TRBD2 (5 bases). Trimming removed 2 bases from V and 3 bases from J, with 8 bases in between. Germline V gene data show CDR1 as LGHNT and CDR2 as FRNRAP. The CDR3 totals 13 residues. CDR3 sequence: CASGLSEGYEQYF. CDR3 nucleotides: TGTGCTAGTGGTTTGAGCGAGGGCTACGAGCAGTACTTC.

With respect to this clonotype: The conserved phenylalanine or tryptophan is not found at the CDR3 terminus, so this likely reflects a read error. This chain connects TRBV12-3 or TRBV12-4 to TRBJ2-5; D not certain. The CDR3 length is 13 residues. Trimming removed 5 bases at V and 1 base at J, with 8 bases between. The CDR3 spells CASSPSRQETQYL. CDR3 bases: TGTGCCAGCAGTCCTAGTCGCCAAGAGACCCAGTACCTC.

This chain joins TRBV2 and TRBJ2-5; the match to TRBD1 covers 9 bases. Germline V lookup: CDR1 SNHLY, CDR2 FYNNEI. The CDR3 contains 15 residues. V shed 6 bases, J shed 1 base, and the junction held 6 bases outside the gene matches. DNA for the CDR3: TGTGCCAGCAGGGCTGACAGGGGGATCCAAGAGACCCAGTACTTC. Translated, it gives CASRADRGIQETQYF.

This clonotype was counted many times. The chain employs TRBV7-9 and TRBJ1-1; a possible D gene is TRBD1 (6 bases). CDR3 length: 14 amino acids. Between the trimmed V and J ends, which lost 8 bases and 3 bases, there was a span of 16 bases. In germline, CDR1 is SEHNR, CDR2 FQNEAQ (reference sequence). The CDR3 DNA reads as TGTGCCAGCTACGATACAGGGTCTGACACTGAAGCTTTCTTT. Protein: CASYDTGSDTEAFF.